The next 4 T cell receptor beta chains were all read from a single sample in a study of lymphopenia after photon versus proton radiotherapy. Generated by immunoSEQ multiplex PCR, the TCRdb table keeps only in-frame clones and is missing some. The data contain about 18,000 clones, under 95% of them singletons. The sequencing used peripheral blood, collected from a patient treated with photon-based radiotherapy. The source is a woman aged 35 to 49 with cholangiocarcinoma.

The chain recombines TRBV5-1 with TRBJ1-1, with 8 bases matching TRBD1. Germline V lookup: CDR1 SGHRS, CDR2 YFSETQ. This CDR3 has 15 amino acids. The V gene end was trimmed by 4 bases and the J gene end by 5 bases; junction bases not matched to a gene: 10. The CDR3 bases are TGCGCCAGCAGCAATGGGGGGACAGGACATACTGAAGCTTTCTTT. It encodes CASSNGGTGHTEAFF.

The gene calls are TRBV11-2 and TRBJ1-1; perhaps TRBD1 as D (5 bases). V was cut by 0 bases and J by 10 bases, with 15 bases left in between. The CDR3 runs 14 residues. Germline values: CDR1 SGHAT, CDR2 FQNNGV. The CDR3: CASSLEGTPSGAFF. CDR3 bases: TGTGCCAGCAGCTTAGAAGGGACGCCGTCAGGAGCTTTCTTT.

This rearrangement joins TRBV11-2 to TRBJ2-7, with 7 nucleotides matching TRBD2. With 4 bases clipped from V and 5 bases from J, the junction kept 5 bases outside the gene matches. This CDR3 has 13 amino acids. Per germline, CDR1 SGHAT and CDR2 FQNNGV. This chain's CDR3 is CASSWTSRDEQYF. The DNA of the CDR3 is TGTGCCAGCAGCTGGACTAGTAGAGACGAGCAGTACTTC.

This chain links TRBV11-3 with TRBJ1-2; tentative D call: TRBD1 (5 bases). The germline V and J ends were trimmed by 3 bases and 2 bases, with 13 bases remaining between them. This CDR3 comprises 15 residues. The germline CDR1 and CDR2 sequences are SGHNT and YENEEA. The CDR3 region has the DNA TGTGCCAGCAGCTTGAGAAGGGGCTTGAACTATGGCTACACCTTC. It encodes CASSLRRGLNYGYTF.